The 2 T cell receptor beta chains presented below share a single source sample, sequenced in a study of technical replicates of blood from a handful of donors (dated by TCRdb to 2017 to 2019). The library was generated by the immunoSEQ multiplex PCR assay. The table was pulled from immuneACCESS by TCRdb, which kept in-frame rearrangements only. Such tables lose some clones; where checked, under half of the loss comes from unresolved V genes, and the rest has no known cause. A total of some 64,000 clones appear in this sample, around 92% of them only once. The top ten clones comprise more than 3.5% of the sample. Sequencing was carried out using PBMCs. The origin of the receptors is a human donor in good health. Some clones in this sample may be carry-over from other donors' samples.

The V and J genes are TRBV9 and TRBJ2-1; TRBD2 might be the D (5 bases). V was shortened by 7 bases and J by 0 bases, with 20 bases between the two germline ends. CDR1 and CDR2 (germline): SGDLS, YYNGEE. The CDR3 totals 17 residues. CDR3 DNA sequence: TGTGCCAGCGGCGCTGAAGCCAGCGGCTTCTCCTACAATGAGCAGTTCTTC. As protein: CASGAEASGFSYNEQFF.

The chain joins TRBV10-3 to TRBJ1-2; D is ambiguous. The V and J ends lost 0 bases and 9 bases respectively, with 8 bases between them. There are 12 residues in the CDR3. Germline V CDR1 and CDR2: ENHRY, SYGVKD. The CDR3 region has the DNA TGTGCCATCAGTGAGTCGGGAGGGAGCTACACCTTC. It is translated as CAISESGGSYTF.